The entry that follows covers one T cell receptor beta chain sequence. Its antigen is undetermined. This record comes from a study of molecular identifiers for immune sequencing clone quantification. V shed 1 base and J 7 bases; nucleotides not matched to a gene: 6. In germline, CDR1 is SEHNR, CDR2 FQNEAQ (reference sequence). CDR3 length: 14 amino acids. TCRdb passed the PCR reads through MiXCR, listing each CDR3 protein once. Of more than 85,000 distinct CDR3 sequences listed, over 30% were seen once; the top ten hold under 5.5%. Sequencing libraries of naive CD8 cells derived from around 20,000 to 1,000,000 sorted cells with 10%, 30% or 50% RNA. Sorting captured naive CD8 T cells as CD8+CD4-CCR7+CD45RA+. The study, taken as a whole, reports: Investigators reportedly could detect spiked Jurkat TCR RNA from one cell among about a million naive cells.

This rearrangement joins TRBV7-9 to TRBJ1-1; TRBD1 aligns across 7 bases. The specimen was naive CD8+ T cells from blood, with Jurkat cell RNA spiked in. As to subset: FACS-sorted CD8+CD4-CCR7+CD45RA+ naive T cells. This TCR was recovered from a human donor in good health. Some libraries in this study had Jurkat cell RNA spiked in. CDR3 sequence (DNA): TGTGCCAGCAGCTTAGGACAGGGAGACATTGAAGCTTTCTTT. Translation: CASSLGQGDIEAFF. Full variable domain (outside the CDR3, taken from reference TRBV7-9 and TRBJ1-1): DTGVSQNPRHKITKRGQNVTFRCDPISEHNRLYWYRQTLGQGPEFLTYFQNEAQLEKSRLLSDRFSAERPKGSFSTLEIQRTEQGDSAMYLCASSLGQGDIEAFFGQGTRLTVV.